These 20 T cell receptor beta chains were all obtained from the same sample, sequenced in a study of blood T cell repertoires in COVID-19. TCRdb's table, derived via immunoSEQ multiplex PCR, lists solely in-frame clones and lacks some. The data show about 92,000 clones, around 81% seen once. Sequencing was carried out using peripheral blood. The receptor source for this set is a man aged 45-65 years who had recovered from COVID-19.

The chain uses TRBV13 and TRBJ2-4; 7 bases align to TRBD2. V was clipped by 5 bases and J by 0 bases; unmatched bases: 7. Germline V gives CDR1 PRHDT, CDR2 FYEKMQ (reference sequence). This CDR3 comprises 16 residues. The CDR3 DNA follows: TGTGCCAGCAGCCCGGCTAGCGGAGGAGCCAAAAACATTCAGTACTTC. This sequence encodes CASSPASGGAKNIQYF.

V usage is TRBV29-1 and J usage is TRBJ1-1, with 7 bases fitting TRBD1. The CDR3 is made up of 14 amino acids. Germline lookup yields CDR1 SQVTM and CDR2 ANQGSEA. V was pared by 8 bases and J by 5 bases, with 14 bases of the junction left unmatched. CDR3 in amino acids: CSMTGKGGRTEAFF. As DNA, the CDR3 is TGCAGCATGACAGGGAAGGGTGGTAGGACTGAAGCTTTCTTT.

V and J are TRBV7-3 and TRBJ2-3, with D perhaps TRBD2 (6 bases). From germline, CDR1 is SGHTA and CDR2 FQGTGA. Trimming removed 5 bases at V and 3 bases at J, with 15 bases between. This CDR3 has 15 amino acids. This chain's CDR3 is CASSRTGTETDTQYF. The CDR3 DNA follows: TGTGCCAGCAGCCGTACCGGGACTGAGACAGATACGCAGTATTTT.

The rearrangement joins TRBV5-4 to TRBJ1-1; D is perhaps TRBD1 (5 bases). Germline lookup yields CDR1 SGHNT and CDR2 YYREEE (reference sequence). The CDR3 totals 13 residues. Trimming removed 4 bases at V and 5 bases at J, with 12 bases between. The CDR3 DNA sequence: TGTGCCAGCAGCATAGAACAGGCTACTGAAGCTTTCTTT. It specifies CASSIEQATEAFF.

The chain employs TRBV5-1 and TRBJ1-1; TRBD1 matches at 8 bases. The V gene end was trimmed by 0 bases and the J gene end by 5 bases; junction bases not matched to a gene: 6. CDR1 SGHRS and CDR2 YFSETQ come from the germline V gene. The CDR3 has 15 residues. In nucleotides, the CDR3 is TGCGCCAGCAGCTTGGAAACAGGGGGAGGAACTGAAGCTTTCTTT. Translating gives CASSLETGGGTEAFF.

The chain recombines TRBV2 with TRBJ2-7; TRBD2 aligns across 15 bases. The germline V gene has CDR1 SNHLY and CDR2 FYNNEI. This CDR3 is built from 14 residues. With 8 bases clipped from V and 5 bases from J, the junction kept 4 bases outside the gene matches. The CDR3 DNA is TGTGCCAGCGGATGGACTAGCGGGGGGGACGAGCAGTACTTC. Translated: CASGWTSGGDEQYF.

CDR3 sequence: CATSTTQVKNEKLFF. In DNA, the CDR3 is TGTGCCACCAGCACTACGCAGGTTAAAAATGAAAAACTGTTTTTT. This chain joins TRBV15 and TRBJ1-4; no reliable D call. Looked up from germline, CDR1 is LNHNV and CDR2 is YYDKDF (reference sequence). The V end lost 4 bases, the J end lost 5 bases, and 14 bases lay between the germline ends. CDR3 length: 15 amino acids.

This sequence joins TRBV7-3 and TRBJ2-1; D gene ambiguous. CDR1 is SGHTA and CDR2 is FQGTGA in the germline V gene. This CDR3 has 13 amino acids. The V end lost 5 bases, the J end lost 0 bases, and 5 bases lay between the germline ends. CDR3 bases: TGTGCCAGCAGCCACGGCTCCTACAATGAGCAGTTCTTC. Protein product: CASSHGSYNEQFF.

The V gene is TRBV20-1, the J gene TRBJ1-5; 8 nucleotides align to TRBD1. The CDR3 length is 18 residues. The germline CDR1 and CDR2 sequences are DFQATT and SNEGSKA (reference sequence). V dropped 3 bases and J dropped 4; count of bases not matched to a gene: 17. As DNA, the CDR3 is TGCAGTGCTAGTCGCCCAGGTTCGGGACAGGCCGGTAATCAGCCCCAGCATTTT. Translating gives CSASRPGSGQAGNQPQHF.

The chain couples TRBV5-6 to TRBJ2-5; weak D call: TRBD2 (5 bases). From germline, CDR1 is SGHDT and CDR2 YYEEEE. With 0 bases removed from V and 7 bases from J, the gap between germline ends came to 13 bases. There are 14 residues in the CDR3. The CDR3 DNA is TGTGCCAGCAGCTTGGTGGAGCTAGCTGGGACCCAGTACTTC. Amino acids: CASSLVELAGTQYF.

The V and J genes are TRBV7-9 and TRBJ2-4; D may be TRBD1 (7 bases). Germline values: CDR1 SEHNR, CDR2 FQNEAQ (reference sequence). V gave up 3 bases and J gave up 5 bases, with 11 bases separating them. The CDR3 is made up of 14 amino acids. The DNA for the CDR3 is TGTGCCAGCAGCTTCCAGGGGGGCCAAAACATTCAGTACTTC. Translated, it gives CASSFQGGQNIQYF.

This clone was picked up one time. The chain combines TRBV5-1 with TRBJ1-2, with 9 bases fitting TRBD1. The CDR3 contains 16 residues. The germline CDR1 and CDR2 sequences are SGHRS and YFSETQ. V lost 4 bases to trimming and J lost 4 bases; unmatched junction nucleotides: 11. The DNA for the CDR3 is TGCGCCAGCAGCCAAACTCCGGACAGGGGTGGCTATGGCTACACCTTC. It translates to CASSQTPDRGGYGYTF.

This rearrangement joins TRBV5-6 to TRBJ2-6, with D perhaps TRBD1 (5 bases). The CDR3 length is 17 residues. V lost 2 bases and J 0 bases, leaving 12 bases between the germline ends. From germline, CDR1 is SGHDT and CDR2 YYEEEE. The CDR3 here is CASSFLGPGSGANVLTF. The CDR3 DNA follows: TGTGCCAGCAGCTTCCTGGGGCCCGGCTCTGGGGCCAACGTCCTGACTTTC. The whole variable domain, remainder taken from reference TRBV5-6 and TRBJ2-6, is DAGVTQSPTHLIKTRGQQVTLRCSPKSGHDTVSWYQQALGQGPQFIFQYYEEEERQRGNFPDRFSGHQFPNYSSELNVNALLLGDSALYLCASSFLGPGSGANVLTFGAGSRLTVL.

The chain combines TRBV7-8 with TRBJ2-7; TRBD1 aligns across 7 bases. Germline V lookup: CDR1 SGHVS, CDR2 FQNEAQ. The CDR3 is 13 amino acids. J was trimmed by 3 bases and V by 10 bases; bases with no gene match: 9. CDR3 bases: TGTGCCACCAACCGGGACAGCAGCTACGAGCAGTACTTC. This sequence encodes CATNRDSSYEQYF.

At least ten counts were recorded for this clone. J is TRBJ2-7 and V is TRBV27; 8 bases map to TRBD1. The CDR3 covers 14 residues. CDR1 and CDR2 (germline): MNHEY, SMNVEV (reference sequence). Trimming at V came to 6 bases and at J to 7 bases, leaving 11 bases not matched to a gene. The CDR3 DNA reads TGTGCCAGCAGCTCTGCCGGGACAGGCGTTGAGCAGTACTTC. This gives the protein CASSSAGTGVEQYF.

The chain's CDR3 is CASRRLQGSYEQYF. Written as DNA, the CDR3 is TGTGCCAGCAGGCGACTGCAAGGCTCCTACGAGCAGTACTTC. The V call is TRBV11-2, the J call TRBJ2-7, with D uncertain. The V and J ends lost 6 bases and 0 bases respectively, with 12 bases between them. Germline CDR1 SGHAT, CDR2 FQNNGV. The CDR3 runs to 14 residues.

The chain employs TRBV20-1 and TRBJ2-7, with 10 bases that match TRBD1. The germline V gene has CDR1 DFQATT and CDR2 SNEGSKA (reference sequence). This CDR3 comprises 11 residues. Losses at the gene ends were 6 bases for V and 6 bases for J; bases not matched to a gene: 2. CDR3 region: CSAGTGVEQYF. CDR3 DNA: TGCAGTGCCGGGACAGGGGTCGAGCAGTACTTC.

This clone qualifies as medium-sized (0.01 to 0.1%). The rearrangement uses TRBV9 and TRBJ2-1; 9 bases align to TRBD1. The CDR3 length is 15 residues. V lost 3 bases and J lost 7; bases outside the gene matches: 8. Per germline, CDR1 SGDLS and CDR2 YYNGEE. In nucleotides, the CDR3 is TGTGCCAGCAGCGACGCACAGGGGGCTAGGAATGAGCAGTTCTTC. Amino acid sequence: CASSDAQGARNEQFF.

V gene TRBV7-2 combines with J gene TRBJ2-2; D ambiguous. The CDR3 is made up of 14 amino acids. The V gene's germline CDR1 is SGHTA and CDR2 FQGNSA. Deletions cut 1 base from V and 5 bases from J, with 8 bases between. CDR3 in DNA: TGTGCCAGCAGCTTAGGTCTCTTAACCGGGGAGCTGTTTTTT. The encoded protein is CASSLGLLTGELFF.

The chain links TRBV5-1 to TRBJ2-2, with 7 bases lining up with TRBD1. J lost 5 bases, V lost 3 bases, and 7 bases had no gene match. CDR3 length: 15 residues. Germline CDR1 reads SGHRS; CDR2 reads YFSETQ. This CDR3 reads CASSSGTDATGELFF. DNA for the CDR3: TGCGCCAGCAGCTCAGGGACAGATGCTACCGGGGAGCTGTTTTTT.